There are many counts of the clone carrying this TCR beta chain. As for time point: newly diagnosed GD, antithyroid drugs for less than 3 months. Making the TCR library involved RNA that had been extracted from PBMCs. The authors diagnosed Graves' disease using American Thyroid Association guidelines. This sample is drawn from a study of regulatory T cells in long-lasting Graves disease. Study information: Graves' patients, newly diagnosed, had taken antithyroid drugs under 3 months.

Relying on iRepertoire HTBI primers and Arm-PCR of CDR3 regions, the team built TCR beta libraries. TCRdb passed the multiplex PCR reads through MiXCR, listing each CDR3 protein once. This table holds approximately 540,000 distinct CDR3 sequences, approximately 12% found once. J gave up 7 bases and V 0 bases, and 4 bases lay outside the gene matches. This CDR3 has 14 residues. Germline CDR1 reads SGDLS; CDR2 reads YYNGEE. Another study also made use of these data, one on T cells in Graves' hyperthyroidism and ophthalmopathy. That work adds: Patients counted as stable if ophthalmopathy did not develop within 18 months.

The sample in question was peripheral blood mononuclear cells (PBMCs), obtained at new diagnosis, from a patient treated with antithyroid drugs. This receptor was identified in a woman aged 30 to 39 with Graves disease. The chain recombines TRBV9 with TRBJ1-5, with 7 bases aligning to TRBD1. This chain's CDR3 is CASSVAGGGQPQHF. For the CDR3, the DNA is TGTGCCAGCAGCGTAGCAGGGGGAGGCCAGCCCCAGCATTTT.